This T cell receptor beta chain was recorded in a study of a mutant IDH1 vaccine in newly diagnosed glioma. Turning to the study itself: Receipt of radiotherapy, temozolomide, or both preceded the study, and most received both.

The CDR3 sequence is 15 residues long. After removal of 3 bases from V and 1 base from J, the junction contained 1 base not matched to a gene. Germline V gives CDR1 MNHEY, CDR2 SMNVEV (reference sequence). Clones were sequenced by immunoSEQ multiplex PCR, and TCRdb holds only the in-frame ones, with some missing. The sample records about 51,000 clones, roughly 80% being singletons. Described time point: baseline, week 1 (first vaccination visit). Treatment here: pre-vaccination baseline after standard-of-care therapy. The sequencing used PBMCs, collected from a glioma patient treated with radiotherapy, temozolomide or both. The TCR comes from a woman in her forties with glioma. The rearrangement joins TRBV27 to TRBJ2-2; 8 bases are shared with TRBD1. For the CDR3, the DNA is TGTGCCAGCAGTTTCGGGACAGGGAACACCGGGGAGCTGTTTTTT. This translates into CASSFGTGNTGELFF.